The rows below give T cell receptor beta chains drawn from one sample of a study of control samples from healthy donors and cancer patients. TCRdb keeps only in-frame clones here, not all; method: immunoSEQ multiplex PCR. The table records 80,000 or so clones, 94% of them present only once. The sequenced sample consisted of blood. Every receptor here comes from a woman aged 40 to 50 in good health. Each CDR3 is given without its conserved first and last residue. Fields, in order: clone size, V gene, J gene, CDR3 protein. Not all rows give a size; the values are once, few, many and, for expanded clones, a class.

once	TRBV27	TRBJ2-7	ASSFSGTGPPPYEQY
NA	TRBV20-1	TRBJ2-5	SASTGGEETQY
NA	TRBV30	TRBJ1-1	AWSVLGDTEAF
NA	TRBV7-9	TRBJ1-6	ASSLRGDGDSPLH
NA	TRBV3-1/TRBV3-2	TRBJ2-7	ASSQEGTVVSYEQY
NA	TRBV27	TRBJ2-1	ASRQDNEQF
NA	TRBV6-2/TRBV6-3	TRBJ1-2	ASSWTGYGYT
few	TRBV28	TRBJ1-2	ASSPQPQDYGYT
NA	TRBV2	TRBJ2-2	ASRAGTGETGELF
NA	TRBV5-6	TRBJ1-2	ASSPGWARPSGYT
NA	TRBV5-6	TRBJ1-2	ASSLLGTGDYGYT
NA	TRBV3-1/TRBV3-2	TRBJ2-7	ASNSSAYEQY
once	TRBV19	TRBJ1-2	ASSNRADYGYT
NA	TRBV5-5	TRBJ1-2	ASSFVYRGGYYGYT
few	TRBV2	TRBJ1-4	ASTGGSGLNEKLF
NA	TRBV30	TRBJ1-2	AWRLSTGGKYGYT
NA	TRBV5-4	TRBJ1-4	ASSWGTGPEKLF
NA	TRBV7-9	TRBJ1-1	ASSLDSKKGQGPPEAF
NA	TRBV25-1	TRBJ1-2	ASRGDSGLGGYT
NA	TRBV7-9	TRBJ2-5	ASSQGVGTQY
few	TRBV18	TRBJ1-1	ASSPQNRGGNMNTEAF
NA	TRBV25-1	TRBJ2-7	ASSEFGSSYEQY
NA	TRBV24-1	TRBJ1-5	ATSDPGQDNQPQH
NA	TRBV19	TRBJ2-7	ASSQTSGSYEQY
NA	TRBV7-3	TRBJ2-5	ASSTRTAETQY
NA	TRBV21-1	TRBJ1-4	ASPPFGTTNEKLF
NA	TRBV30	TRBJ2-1	AWRTTGTGGDFEQF
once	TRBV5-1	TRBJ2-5	ASSLARAGGGETQY
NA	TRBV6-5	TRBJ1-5	ASSYTGYSNQPQH
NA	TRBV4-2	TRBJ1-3	ASSQDADGGNTIY
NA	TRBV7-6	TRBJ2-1	ASSLDPDRAYEQF
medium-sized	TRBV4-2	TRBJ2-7	ASSFEQGSAYEQY